The source of this TCR beta chain is a study of blood T cell repertoires in COVID-19. About the research overall: PBMCs, B-cell-depleted T cells, or T cells were the source of the cDNA or gDNA that made up the material.

Produced via immunoSEQ multiplex PCR; TCRdb's table is partial and in-frame only. The sample includes 46,000 or so clones, under 95% of them seen just once. Input material: peripheral blood. This receptor was taken from a man in his sixties or seventies with active COVID-19.

The chain's CDR3 is CASSWDRVYEQYF. CDR3 in DNA: TGTGCCAGCAGCTGGGACAGGGTCTACGAGCAGTACTTC. The genes are TRBV5-5 and TRBJ2-7; 9 bases align to TRBD1. Trimming removed 3 bases from V and 3 bases from J; junction bases left unmatched: 1. The CDR3 has 13 amino acids. Germline CDR1 and CDR2: SGHKS and YYEKEE (reference sequence).